This T cell receptor (beta chain) was identified during a study of shared T cell receptors in the human thymus. The CDR3 is made up of 15 amino acids. V was pared by 1 base and J by 7 bases, with 14 bases between. CDR1 is SGHDN and CDR2 is FVKESK in the germline V gene. Sequencing was performed with immunoSEQ multiplex PCR; in TCRdb, only in-frame clones are kept and a portion is missing. The sample holds 450,000 to 650,000 clones, 70% to 80% seen once. The sample was also linked to a second study, of human thymus T cells.

This clonotype was sampled from a boy under two years old with a congenital heart defect. This sequence joins TRBV14 and TRBJ2-1; tentative D call: TRBD2 (6 bases). The sequencing sample was made of thymocytes. The DNA for the CDR3 is TGTGCCAGCAGCCAAGTCGGGCGGGACGTAAATGAGCAGTTCTTC. Translating it yields CASSQVGRDVNEQFF.